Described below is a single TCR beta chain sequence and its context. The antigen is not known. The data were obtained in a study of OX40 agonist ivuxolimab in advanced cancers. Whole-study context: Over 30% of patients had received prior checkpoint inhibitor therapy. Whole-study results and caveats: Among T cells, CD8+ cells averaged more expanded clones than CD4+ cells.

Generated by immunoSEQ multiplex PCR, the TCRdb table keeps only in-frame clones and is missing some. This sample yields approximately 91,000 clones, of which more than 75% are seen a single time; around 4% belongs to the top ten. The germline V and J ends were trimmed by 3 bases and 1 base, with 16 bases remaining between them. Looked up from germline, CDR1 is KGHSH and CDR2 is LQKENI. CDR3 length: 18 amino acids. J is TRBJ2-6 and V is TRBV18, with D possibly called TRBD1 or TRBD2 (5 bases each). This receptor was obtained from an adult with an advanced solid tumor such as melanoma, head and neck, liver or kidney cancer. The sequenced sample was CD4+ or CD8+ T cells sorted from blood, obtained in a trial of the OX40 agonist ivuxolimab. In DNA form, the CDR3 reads TGTGCCAGCTCACCGACCCTCGGGACGGGGTCTGGGGCCAACGTCCTGACTTTC. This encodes CASSPTLGTGSGANVLTF.